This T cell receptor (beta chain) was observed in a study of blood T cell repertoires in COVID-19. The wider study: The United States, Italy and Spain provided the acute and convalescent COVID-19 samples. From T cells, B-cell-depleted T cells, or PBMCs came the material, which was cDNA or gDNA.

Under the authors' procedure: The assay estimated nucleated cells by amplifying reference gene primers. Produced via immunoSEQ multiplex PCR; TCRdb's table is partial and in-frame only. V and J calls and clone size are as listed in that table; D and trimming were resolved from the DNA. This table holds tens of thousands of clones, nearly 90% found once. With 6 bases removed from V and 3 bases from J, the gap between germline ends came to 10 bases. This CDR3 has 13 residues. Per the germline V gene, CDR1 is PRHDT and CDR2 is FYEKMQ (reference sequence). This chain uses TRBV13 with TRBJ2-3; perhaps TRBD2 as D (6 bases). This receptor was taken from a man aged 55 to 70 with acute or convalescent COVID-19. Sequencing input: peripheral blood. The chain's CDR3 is CASSFRGTDTQYF. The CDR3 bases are TGTGCCAGCAGTTTCCGGGGGACAGATACGCAGTATTTT.